This entry concerns a single T cell receptor (beta chain). The antigen remains undetermined. Distinct nucleotide sequences in the sample also encode this CDR3. The data were taken from a study of shared clonotypes between healthy human individuals. General study points: The represented genetic and exposure-history diversity was limited by the small number of donors. When naive CD4 clonotypes were compared across a few donors, 4% to 6.5% were shared. Compared with memory subsets, naive subsets generally had larger estimated richness.

The naive CD8 population came from CD45RO-negative cells selected for CCR7, without terminally differentiated effector memory CD45RA+ cells. Per the germline V gene, CDR1 is SEHNR and CDR2 is FQNEAQ (reference sequence). The CDR3 totals 13 residues. V was clipped by 3 bases and J by 4 bases, with 9 bases between them. An even split of each subset's genomic DNA across several immunoSEQ plates was performed. Here immunoSEQ multiplex PCR was the method, and the copy in TCRdb shows in-frame clones only, minus some. The table lists fewer than 800,000 clones, around 90% of them singletons. This clonotype was sampled from a man aged 25 to 40 in good health. The chain links TRBV7-9 to TRBJ2-5, with TRBD2 as a possible D gene (6 bases). Material: naive CD8+ T cells sorted from blood. CDR3 loop: CASSLEGRETQYF. Written as DNA, the CDR3 is TGTGCCAGCAGCTTGGAGGGGCGAGAGACCCAGTACTTC.